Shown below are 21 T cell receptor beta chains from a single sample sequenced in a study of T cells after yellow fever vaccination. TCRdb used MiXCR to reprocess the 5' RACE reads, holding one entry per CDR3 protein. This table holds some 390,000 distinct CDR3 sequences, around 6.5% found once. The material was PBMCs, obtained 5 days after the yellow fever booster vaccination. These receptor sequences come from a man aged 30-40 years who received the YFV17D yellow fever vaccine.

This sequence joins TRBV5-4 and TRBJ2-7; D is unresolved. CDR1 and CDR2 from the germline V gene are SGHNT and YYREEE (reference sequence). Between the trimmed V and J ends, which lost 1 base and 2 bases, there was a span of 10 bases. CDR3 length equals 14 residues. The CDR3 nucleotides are TGTGCCAGCAGCTTGAGTACCGACCCCTACGAGCAGTACTTC. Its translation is CASSLSTDPYEQYF.

The CDR3 region has the DNA TGTGCCAGCAGTCAACTGGGGGATCACTCCTACAATGAGCAGTTCTTC. It codes for CASSQLGDHSYNEQFF. This chain connects TRBV6-2 or TRBV6-3 to TRBJ2-1; D is tentatively TRBD1 or TRBD2 (5 bases each). The CDR3 contains 16 residues. CDR1 and CDR2 (germline): MNHEY, SVGEGT. The V gene lost 5 bases and the J gene lost 0 bases, with 14 bases spanning the gap.

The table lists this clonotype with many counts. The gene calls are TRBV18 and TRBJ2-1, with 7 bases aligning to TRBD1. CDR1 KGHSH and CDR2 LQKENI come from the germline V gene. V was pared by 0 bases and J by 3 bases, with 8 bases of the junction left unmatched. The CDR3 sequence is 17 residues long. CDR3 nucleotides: TGTGCCAGCTCACCACCGAGAGAGGGGGCTAGCTACAATGAGCAGTTCTTC. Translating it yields CASSPPREGASYNEQFF. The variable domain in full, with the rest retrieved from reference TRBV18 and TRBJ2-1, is NAGVMQNPRHLVRRRGQEARLRCSPMKGHSHVYWYRQLPEEGLKFMVYLQKENIIDESGMPKERFSAEFPKEGPSILRIQQVVRGDSAAYFCASSPPREGASYNEQFFGPGTRLTVL.

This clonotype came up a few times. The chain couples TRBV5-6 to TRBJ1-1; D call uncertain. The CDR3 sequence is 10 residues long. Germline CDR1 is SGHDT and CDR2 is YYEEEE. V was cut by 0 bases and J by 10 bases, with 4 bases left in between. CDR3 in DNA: TGTGCCAGCAGCTTGGGGGGAGCTTTCTTT. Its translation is CASSLGGAFF.

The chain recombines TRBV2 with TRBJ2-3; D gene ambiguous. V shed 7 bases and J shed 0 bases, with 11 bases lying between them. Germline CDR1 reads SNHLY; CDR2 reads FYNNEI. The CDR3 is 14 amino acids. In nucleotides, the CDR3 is TGTGCCAGCATAGCTGATACTAGCACAGATACGCAGTATTTT. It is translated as CASIADTSTDTQYF.

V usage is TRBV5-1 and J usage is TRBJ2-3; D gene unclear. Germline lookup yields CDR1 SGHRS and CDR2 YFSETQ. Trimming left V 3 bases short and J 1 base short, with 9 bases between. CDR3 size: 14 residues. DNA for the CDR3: TGCGCCAGCAGCTCCAGGTCCCGCACAGATACGCAGTATTTT. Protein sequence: CASSSRSRTDTQYF.

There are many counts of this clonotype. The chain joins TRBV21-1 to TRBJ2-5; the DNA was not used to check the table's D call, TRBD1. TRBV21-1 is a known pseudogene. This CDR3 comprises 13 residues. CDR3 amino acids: CASRRGLLKTQYF. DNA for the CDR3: TGTGCCAGCAGGCGGGGGCTCCTAAAGACCCAGTACTTC.

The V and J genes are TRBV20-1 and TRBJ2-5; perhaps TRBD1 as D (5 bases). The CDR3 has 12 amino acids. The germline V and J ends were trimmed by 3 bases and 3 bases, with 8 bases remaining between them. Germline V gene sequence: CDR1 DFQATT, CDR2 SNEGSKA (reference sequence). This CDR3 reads CSARGREETQYF. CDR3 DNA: TGCAGTGCTAGGGGGCGCGAAGAGACCCAGTACTTC.

CDR3 coding DNA: TGTGCCAGCAGACCTAGCGGGAGGTATTCCTACGAGCAGTACTTC. Translated, it gives CASRPSGRYSYEQYF. The chain combines TRBV3-1 with TRBJ2-7; 11 positions agree with TRBD2. With V trimmed by 6 bases and J by 1 base, 5 bases remained unmatched. CDR1 is LGHDT and CDR2 is YNNKEL in the germline V gene (reference sequence). There are 15 residues in the CDR3.

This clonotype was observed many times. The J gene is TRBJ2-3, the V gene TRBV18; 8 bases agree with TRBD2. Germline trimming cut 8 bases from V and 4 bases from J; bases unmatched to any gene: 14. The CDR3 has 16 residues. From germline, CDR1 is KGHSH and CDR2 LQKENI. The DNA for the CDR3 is TGTGCCAGCGTCACGGGCGAGCGGGAGATCGCAGATACGCAGTATTTT. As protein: CASVTGEREIADTQYF.

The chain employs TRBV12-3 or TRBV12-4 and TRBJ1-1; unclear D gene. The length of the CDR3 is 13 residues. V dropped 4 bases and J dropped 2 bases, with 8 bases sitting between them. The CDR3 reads CASSWSQNTEAFF. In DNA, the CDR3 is TGTGCCAGCAGTTGGAGTCAAAACACTGAAGCTTTCTTT.

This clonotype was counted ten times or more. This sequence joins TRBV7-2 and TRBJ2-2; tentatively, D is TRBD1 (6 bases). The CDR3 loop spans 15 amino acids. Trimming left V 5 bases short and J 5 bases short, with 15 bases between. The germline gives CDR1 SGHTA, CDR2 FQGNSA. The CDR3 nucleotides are TGTGCCAGCAGCCCCTGGGACAATCCGACCGGGGAGCTGTTTTTT. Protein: CASSPWDNPTGELFF.

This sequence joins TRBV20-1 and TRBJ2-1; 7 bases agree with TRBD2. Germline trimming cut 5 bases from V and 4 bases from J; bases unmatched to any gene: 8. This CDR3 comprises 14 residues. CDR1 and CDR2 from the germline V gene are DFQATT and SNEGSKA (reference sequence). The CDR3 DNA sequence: TGCAGTGCTTCTCGACTAGCAAGGTACAATGAGCAGTTCTTC. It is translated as CSASRLARYNEQFF.

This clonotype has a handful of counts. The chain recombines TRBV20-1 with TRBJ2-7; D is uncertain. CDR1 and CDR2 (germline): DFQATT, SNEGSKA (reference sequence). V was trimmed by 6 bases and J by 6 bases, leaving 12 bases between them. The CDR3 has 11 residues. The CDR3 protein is CSAHTAGEQYF. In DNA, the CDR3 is TGCAGTGCCCATACCGCTGGCGAGCAGTACTTC.

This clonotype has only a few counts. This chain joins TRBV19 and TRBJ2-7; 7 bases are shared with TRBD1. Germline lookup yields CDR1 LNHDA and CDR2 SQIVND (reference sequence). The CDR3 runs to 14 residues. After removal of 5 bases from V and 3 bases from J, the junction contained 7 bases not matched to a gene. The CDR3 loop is CASSGETGNYEQYF. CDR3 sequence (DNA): TGTGCCAGTAGTGGGGAGACAGGGAACTACGAGCAGTACTTC.

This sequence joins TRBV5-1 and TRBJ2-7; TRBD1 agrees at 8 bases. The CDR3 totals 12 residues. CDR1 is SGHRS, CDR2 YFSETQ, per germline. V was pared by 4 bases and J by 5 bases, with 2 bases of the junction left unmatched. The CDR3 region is CASSPGQDEQYF. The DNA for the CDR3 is TGCGCCAGCAGCCCGGGACAGGACGAGCAGTACTTC.

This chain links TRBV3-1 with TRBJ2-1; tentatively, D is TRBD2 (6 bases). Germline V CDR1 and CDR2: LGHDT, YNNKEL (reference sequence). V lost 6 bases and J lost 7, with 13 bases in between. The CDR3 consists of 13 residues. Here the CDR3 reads CASSPTGRNEQFF. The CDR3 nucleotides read TGTGCCAGCAGTCCAACCGGGAGAAATGAGCAGTTCTTC.

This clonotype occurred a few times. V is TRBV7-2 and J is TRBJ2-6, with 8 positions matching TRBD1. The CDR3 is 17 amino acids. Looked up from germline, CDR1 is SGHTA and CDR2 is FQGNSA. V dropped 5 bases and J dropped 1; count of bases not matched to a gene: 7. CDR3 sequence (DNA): TGTGCCAGCAGCAAGGGACAGGCCATATCTGGGGCCAACGTCCTGACTTTC. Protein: CASSKGQAISGANVLTF.

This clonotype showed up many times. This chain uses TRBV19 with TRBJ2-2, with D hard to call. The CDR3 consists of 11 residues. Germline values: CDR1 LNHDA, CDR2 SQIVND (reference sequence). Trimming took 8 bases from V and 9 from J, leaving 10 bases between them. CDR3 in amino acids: CASGTGWELFF. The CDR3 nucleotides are TGTGCCAGTGGCACTGGGTGGGAGCTGTTTTTT.

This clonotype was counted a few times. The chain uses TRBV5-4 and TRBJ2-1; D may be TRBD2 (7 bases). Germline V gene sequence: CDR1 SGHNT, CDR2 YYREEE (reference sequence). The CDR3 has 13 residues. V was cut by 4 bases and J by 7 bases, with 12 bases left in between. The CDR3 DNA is TGTGCCAGCAGCAAGGGGAGGGGGAATGAGCAGTTCTTC. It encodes CASSKGRGNEQFF.

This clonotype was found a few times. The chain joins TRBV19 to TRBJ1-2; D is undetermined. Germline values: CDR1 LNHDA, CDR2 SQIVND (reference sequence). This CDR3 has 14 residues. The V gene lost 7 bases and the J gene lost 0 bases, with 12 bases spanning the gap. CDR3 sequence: CASIRFGANYGYTF. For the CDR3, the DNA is TGTGCCAGTATACGATTTGGAGCTAACTATGGCTACACCTTC. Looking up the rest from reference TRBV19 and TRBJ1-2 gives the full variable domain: DGGITQSPKYLFRKEGQNVTLSCEQNLNHDAMYWYRQDPGQGLRLIYYSQIVNDFQKGDIAEGYSVSREKKESFPLTVTSAQKNPTAFYLCASIRFGANYGYTFGSGTRLTVV.